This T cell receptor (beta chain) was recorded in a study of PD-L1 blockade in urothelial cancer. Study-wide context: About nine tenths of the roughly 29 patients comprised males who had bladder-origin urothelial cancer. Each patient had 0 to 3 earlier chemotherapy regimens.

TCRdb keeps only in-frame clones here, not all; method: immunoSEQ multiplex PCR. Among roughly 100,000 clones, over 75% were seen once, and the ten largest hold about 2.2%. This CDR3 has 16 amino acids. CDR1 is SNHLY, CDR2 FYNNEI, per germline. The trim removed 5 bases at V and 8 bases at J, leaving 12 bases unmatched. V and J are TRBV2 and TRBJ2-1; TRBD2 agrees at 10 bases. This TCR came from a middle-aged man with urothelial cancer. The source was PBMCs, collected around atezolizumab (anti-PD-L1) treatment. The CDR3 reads CASSYKIAGGHHEQFF. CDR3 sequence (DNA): TGTGCCAGCAGTTACAAAATAGCGGGAGGTCACCATGAGCAGTTCTTC.